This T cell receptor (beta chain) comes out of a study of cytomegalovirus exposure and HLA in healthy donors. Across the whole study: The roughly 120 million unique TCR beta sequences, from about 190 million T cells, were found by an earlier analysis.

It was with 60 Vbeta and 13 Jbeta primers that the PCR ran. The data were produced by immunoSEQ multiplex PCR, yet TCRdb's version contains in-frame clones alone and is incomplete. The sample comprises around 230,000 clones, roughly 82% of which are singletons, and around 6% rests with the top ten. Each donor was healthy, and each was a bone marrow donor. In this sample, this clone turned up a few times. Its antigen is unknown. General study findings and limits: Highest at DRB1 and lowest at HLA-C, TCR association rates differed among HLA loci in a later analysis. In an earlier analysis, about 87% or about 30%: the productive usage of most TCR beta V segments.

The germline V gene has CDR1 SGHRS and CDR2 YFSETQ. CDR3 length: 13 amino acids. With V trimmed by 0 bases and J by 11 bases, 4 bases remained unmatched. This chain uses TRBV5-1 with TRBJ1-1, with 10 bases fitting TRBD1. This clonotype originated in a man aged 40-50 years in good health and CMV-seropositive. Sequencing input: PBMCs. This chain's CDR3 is CASSLGGTGDAFF. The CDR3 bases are TGCGCCAGCAGCTTGGGAGGGACAGGGGATGCTTTCTTT.